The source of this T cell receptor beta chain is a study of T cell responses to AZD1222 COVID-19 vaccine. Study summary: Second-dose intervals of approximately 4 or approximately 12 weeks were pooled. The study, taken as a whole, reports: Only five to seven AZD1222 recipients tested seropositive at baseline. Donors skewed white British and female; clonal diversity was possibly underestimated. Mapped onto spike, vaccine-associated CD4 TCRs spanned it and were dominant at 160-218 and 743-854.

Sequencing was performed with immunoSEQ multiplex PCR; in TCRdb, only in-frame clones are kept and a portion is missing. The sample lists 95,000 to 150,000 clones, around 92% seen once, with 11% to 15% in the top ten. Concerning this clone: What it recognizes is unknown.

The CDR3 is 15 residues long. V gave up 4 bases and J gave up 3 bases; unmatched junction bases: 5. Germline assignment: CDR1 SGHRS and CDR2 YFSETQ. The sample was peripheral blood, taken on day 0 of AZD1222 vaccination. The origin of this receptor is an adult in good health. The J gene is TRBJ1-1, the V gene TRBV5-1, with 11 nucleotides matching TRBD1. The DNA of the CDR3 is TGCGCCAGCAGCCTGGACAGGGGGCTGGACACTGAAGCTTTCTTT. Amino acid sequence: CASSLDRGLDTEAFF.